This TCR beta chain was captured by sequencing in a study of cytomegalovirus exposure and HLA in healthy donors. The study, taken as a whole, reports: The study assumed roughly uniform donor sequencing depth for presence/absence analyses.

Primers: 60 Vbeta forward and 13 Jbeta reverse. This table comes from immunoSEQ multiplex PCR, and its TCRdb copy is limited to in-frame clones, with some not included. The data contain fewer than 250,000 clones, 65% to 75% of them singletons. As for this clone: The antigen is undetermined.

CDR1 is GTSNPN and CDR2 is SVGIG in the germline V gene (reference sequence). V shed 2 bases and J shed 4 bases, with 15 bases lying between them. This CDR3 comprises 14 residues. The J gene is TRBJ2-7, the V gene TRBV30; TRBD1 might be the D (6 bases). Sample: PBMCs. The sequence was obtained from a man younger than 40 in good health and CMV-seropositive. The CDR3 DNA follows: TGTGCCTGGAGTAAAGAGAACAGGGAATACGAGCAGTACTTC. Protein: CAWSKENREYEQYF.